A selection of T cell receptor beta chains follows, all from one sample in a study of CD8 T cells in ankylosing spondylitis. MiXCR, run by TCRdb on the 5' RACE reads, gives a single entry per CDR3 protein. This table has 250,000 to 300,000 distinct CDR3 sequences, around 20% appearing once. The sample was blood, either unsorted or a sorted T cell fraction (not recorded which). The receptors shown here come from a male donor with ankylosing spondylitis or in good health (not recorded which). CDR3s include the opening cysteine and the closing phenylalanine or tryptophan. Each record gives: V gene, D gene, J gene, CDR3 protein. A D gene is named only where the DNA matches it firmly.

v_call: TRBV5-1; d_call: .; j_call: TRBJ1-6; cdr3_aa: CASSFQNNSPLHF
v_call: TRBV7-9; d_call: TRBD1; j_call: TRBJ2-1; cdr3_aa: CASSYGQGADEQFF
v_call: TRBV24-1; d_call: TRBD1; j_call: TRBJ2-2; cdr3_aa: CATSGDPGQGKYTGELFF
v_call: TRBV20-1; d_call: TRBD2; j_call: TRBJ2-3; cdr3_aa: CSARGGGGTTDTQYF
v_call: TRBV6-6; d_call: .; j_call: TRBJ2-1; cdr3_aa: CASSPGVVNEQFF
v_call: TRBV6-1; d_call: TRBD1; j_call: TRBJ1-2; cdr3_aa: CASSRGQGGGYGYTF
v_call: TRBV6-5; d_call: TRBD2; j_call: TRBJ2-1; cdr3_aa: CASSYVSGGAAYNEQFF
v_call: TRBV5-5; d_call: TRBD1; j_call: TRBJ1-5; cdr3_aa: CASSLGQGYQPQHF
v_call: TRBV29-1; d_call: .; j_call: TRBJ1-2; cdr3_aa: CSALSQDRDNYGYTF
v_call: TRBV5-4; d_call: TRBD1; j_call: TRBJ2-3; cdr3_aa: CASSGQQGYGTDTQYF
v_call: TRBV5-1; d_call: TRBD1; j_call: TRBJ1-4; cdr3_aa: CASSAGTGDNEKLFF
v_call: TRBV4-2; d_call: TRBD2; j_call: TRBJ2-1; cdr3_aa: CASSQPWTSGEANNEQFF
v_call: TRBV5-5; d_call: .; j_call: TRBJ1-1; cdr3_aa: CASSLVGTLLEAFF
v_call: TRBV6-5; d_call: TRBD1; j_call: TRBJ1-1; cdr3_aa: CASGYRGRGTEAFF
v_call: TRBV19; d_call: TRBD1; j_call: TRBJ2-2; cdr3_aa: CASTLGTANTGELFF
v_call: TRBV5-1; d_call: .; j_call: TRBJ2-2; cdr3_aa: CASSLEHGTNTGELFF
v_call: TRBV15; d_call: .; j_call: TRBJ2-2; cdr3_aa: CATSRERHEGWELFF
v_call: TRBV12-3/TRBV12-4; d_call: TRBD1; j_call: TRBJ1-5; cdr3_aa: CASSGDRDNQPQHF
v_call: TRBV19; d_call: .; j_call: TRBJ1-1; cdr3_aa: CASSPSQMNTEAFF
v_call: TRBV28; d_call: .; j_call: TRBJ1-5; cdr3_aa: CASIPYWDSNQPQHF
v_call: TRBV18; d_call: .; j_call: TRBJ2-5; cdr3_aa: CASSPLGGGYQETQYF
v_call: TRBV28; d_call: .; j_call: TRBJ1-1; cdr3_aa: CASSWDLGALNTEAFF
v_call: TRBV20-1; d_call: .; j_call: TRBJ2-1; cdr3_aa: CSAGGGSLLHNEQFF
v_call: TRBV24-1; d_call: .; j_call: TRBJ2-1; cdr3_aa: CATSDPGTSSYNEQFF
v_call: TRBV20-1; d_call: .; j_call: TRBJ2-3; cdr3_aa: CSAMDYSTDTQYF
v_call: TRBV7-3; d_call: TRBD2; j_call: TRBJ2-3; cdr3_aa: CASSSVGGAEDTQYF
v_call: TRBV12-3/TRBV12-4; d_call: .; j_call: TRBJ2-1; cdr3_aa: CASSLYIHEQFF
v_call: TRBV5-1; d_call: TRBD1; j_call: TRBJ2-3; cdr3_aa: CASFRQGADTQYF
v_call: TRBV9; d_call: .; j_call: TRBJ1-6; cdr3_aa: CASSVGENSPLHF
v_call: TRBV2; d_call: TRBD2; j_call: TRBJ2-1; cdr3_aa: CASRGTSPSTNEQFF